This TCR beta chain was obtained from a study of blood T cell repertoires in COVID-19. The CDR3 sequence is 13 residues long. The V and J ends lost 0 bases and 10 bases respectively, with 8 bases between them. The germline V gene encodes CDR1 SGHDT and CDR2 YYEEEE. This clone has a handful of counts. Profiled with immunoSEQ multiplex PCR; TCRdb holds only in-frame clones, not every one. The top ten hold around 18% of the sample, which has around 130,000 clones, about 77% seen once. Sequences were obtained from peripheral blood. This clonotype was obtained from a man older than 75 with acute or convalescent COVID-19. This chain links TRBV5-6 with TRBJ1-6; D ambiguous. The CDR3 DNA is TGTGCCAGCAGCTTGGAGCGGGGATCACCCCTCCACTTT. This encodes CASSLERGSPLHF.